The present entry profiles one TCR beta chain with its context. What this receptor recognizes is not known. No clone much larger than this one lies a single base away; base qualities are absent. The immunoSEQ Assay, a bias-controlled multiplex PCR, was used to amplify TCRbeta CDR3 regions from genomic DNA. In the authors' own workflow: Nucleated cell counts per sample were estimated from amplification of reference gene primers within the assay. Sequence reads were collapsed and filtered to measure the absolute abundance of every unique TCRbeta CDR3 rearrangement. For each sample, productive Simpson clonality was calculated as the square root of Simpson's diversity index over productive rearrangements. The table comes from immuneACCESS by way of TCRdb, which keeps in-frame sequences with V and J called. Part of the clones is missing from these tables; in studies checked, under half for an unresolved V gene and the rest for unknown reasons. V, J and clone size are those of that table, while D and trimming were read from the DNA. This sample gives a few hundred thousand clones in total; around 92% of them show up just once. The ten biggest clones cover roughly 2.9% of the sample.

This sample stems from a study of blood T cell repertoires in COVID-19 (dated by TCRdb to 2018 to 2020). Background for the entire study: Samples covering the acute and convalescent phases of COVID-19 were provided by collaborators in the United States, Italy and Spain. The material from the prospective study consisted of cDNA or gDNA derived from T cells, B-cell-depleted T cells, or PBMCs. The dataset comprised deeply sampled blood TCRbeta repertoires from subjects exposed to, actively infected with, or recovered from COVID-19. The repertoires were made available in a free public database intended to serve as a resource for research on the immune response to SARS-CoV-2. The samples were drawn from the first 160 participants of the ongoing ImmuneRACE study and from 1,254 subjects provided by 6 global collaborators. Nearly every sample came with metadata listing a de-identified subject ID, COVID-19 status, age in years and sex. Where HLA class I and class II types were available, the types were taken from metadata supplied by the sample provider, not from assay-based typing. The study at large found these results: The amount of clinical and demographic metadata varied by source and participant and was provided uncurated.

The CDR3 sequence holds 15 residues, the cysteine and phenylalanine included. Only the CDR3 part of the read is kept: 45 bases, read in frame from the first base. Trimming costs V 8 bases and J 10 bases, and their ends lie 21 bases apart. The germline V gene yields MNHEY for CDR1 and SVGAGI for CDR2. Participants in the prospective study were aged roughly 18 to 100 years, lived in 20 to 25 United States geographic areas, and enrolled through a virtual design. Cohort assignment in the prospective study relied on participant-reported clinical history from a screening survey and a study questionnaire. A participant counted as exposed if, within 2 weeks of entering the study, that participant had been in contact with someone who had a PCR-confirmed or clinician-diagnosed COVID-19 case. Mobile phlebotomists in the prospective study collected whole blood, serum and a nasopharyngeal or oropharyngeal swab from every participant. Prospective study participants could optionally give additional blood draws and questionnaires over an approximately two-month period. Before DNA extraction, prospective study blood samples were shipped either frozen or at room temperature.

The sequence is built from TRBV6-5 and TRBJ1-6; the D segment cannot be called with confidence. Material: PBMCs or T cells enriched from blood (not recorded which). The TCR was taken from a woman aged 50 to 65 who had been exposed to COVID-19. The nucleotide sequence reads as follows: TGTGCCAGCGGCGGGCCTGAGAGAATCCGGTCACCCCTCCACTTT. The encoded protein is CASGGPERIRSPLHF.